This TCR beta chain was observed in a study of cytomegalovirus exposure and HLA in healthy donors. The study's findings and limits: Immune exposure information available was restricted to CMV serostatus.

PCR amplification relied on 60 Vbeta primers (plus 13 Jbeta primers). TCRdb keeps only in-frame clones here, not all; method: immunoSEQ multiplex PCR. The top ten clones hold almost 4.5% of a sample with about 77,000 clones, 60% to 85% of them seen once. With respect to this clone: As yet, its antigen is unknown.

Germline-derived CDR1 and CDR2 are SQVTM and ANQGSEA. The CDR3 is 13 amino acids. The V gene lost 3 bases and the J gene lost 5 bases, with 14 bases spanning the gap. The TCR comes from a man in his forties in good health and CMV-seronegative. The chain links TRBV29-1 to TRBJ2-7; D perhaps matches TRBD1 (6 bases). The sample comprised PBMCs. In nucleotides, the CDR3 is TGCAGCGTTGACACAGGGTCGAGGGACGAGCAGTACTTC. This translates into CSVDTGSRDEQYF.